Listed here are 24 T cell receptor beta chains from one sample, sequenced in a study of OX40 agonist ivuxolimab in advanced cancers. The table came from immunoSEQ multiplex PCR; TCRdb's copy has only in-frame clones and leaves some out. This sample has over 20,000 clones; 75% to 90% occur once, and the top ten carry around 25%. This material consisted of CD4+ or CD8+ T cells sorted from blood, taken in a trial of the OX40 agonist ivuxolimab. The origin of the receptors is an adult with an advanced solid tumor such as melanoma, head and neck, liver or kidney cancer.

The rearrangement links TRBV4-2 to TRBJ2-7; maybe TRBD1 (5 bases). This CDR3 contains 15 residues. The V end was cut by 5 bases, the J end by 6 bases, with 20 bases between. Germline V lookup: CDR1 LGHNA, CDR2 YNFKEQ. The CDR3 region is CASSERVGPSPEQYF. CDR3 bases: TGTGCCAGCAGCGAAAGAGTGGGGCCCTCCCCCGAGCAGTACTTC.

This rearrangement joins TRBV7-8 to TRBJ1-1, with D unresolved. The CDR3 covers 12 residues. CDR1 SGHVS and CDR2 FQNEAQ come from the germline V gene. Trimming cost V 2 bases and J 8 bases, with 9 bases left between them. This CDR3 reads CASSLNRREAFF. In DNA, the CDR3 is TGTGCCAGCAGCTTAAACCGTAGAGAAGCTTTCTTT. Full variable domain (outside the CDR3, taken from reference TRBV7-8 and TRBJ1-1): GAGVSQSPRYKVAKRGQDVALRCDPISGHVSLFWYQQALGQGPEFLTYFQNEAQLDKSGLPSDRFFAERPEGSVSTLKIQRTQQEDSAVYLCASSLNRREAFFGQGTRLTVV.

The chain uses TRBV5-1 and TRBJ2-5; D remains unclear. The V gene lost 4 bases and the J gene lost 2 bases, with 18 bases spanning the gap. CDR3 length: 16 residues. Germline-derived CDR1 and CDR2 are SGHRS and YFSETQ. For the CDR3, the DNA is TGCGCCAGCAGCGACGGCCGCAGCAGGATTCAAGAGACCCAGTACTTC. Its protein is CASSDGRSRIQETQYF.

The chain is built from TRBV6-1 and TRBJ2-3, with TRBD2 as a possible D gene (6 bases). Germline CDR1 MNHNS, CDR2 SASEGT. The CDR3 is made up of 14 amino acids. V shed 6 bases and J shed 2 bases, with 12 bases lying between them. CDR3 residues: CASRGGLHTDTQYF. The CDR3 nucleotides read TGTGCCAGCAGGGGGGGACTGCACACAGATACGCAGTATTTT.

The chain recombines TRBV30 with TRBJ2-2; D not resolved. Trimming removed 0 bases at V and 3 bases at J, with 5 bases between. The length of the CDR3 is 13 residues. Per the germline V gene, CDR1 is GTSNPN and CDR2 is SVGIG (reference sequence). In nucleotides, the CDR3 is TGTGCCTGGAGTGTTTTCGACACCGGGGAGCTGTTTTTT. Its translation is CAWSVFDTGELFF.

CDR3 residues: CASSTLGPAYEQYF. CDR3 nucleotides: TGTGCCAGCAGCACCCTCGGGCCTGCCTACGAGCAGTACTTC. The rearrangement joins TRBV13 to TRBJ2-7; no firm D call. Trimming took 5 bases from V and 2 from J, leaving 13 bases between them. Germline V gene sequence: CDR1 PRHDT, CDR2 FYEKMQ (reference sequence). The CDR3 sequence is 14 residues long.

Points on this clone: The sample contains more than one DNA sequence encoding this CDR3. This sequence joins TRBV4-1 and TRBJ1-3, with unresolved D. This CDR3 spans 14 amino acids. Deletions cut 3 bases from V and 7 bases from J, with 13 bases between. The germline gives CDR1 MGHRA, CDR2 YSYEKL. The CDR3 region is CASSQVGPGNTIYF. CDR3 in DNA: TGCGCCAGCAGCCAGGTCGGCCCGGGGAACACCATATATTTT.

This sequence joins TRBV7-9 and TRBJ2-1; D is uncertain. Germline values: CDR1 SEHNR, CDR2 FQNEAQ (reference sequence). This CDR3 comprises 12 residues. V shed 3 bases and J shed 9 bases, with 9 bases lying between them. The CDR3 sequence: CASSFRGSEQFF. The CDR3, as DNA: TGTGCCAGCAGCTTCCGCGGTAGTGAGCAGTTCTTC.

The rearrangement joins TRBV27 to TRBJ1-5; maybe TRBD1 (5 bases). Trimming took 5 bases from V and 2 from J, leaving 13 bases between them. Germline V gene lookup returns CDR1 MNHEY and CDR2 SMNVEV (reference sequence). This CDR3 is built from 15 residues. The DNA for the CDR3 is TGTGCCAGCAGTCTAGAGTGGGGGGGCAATCAGCCCCAGCATTTT. Amino acids: CASSLEWGGNQPQHF.

The rearrangement uses TRBV28 and TRBJ2-7; TRBD2 aligns across 7 bases. Germline V lookup: CDR1 MDHEN, CDR2 SYDVKM. With V trimmed by 1 base and J by 5 bases, 8 bases remained unmatched. The CDR3 runs to 15 residues. CDR3 amino acids: CASSLLRERDDEQYF. The CDR3 DNA reads TGTGCCAGCAGTTTATTGCGGGAGAGAGATGACGAGCAGTACTTC. Supplemented by reference TRBV28 and TRBJ2-7, the full variable domain reads DVKVTQSSRYLVKRTGEKVFLECVQDMDHENMFWYRQDPGLGLRLIYFSYDVKMKEKGDIPEGYSVSREKKERFSLILESASTNQTSMYLCASSLLRERDDEQYFGPGTRLTVT.

V usage is TRBV28 and J usage is TRBJ2-3, with 12 bases aligning to TRBD2. Trimming cost V 5 bases and J 4 bases; bases outside gene matches: 4. Germline V gene lookup returns CDR1 MDHEN and CDR2 SYDVKM. The CDR3 has 15 amino acids. This chain's CDR3 is CASSPLAGGADTQYF. As DNA, the CDR3 is TGTGCCAGCAGTCCCCTAGCGGGAGGGGCAGATACGCAGTATTTT.

The chain recombines TRBV11-2 with TRBJ2-7, with D hard to call. Looked up from germline, CDR1 is SGHAT and CDR2 is FQNNGV. There are 14 residues in the CDR3. Trimming took 1 base from V and 3 from J, leaving 10 bases between them. The CDR3 bases are TGTGCCAGCAGCTTAGTGCGCGGCAGCTACGAGCAGTACTTC. This gives the protein CASSLVRGSYEQYF. Based on the CDR3 plus reference TRBV11-2 and TRBJ2-7, the full variable domain is EAGVAQSPRYKIIEKRQSVAFWCNPISGHATLYWYQQILGQGPKLLIQFQNNGVVDDSQLPKDRFSAERLKGVDSTLKIQPAKLEDSAVYLCASSLVRGSYEQYFGPGTRLTVT.

This clone was counted between two and nine times. The chain recombines TRBV15 with TRBJ2-3, with 8 bases aligning to TRBD2. This CDR3 has 16 amino acids. The J segment lost 3 bases and the V segment lost 4 bases, leaving 9 bases of the junction unmatched. Germline values: CDR1 LNHNV, CDR2 YYDKDF (reference sequence). Written as DNA, the CDR3 is TGTGCCACCAGCACCCTGGAGCGGGGGAATACAGATACGCAGTATTTT. Amino acids: CATSTLERGNTDTQYF.

This chain connects TRBV27 to TRBJ1-4; D is possibly TRBD1 (5 bases). Germline CDR1 and CDR2: MNHEY and SMNVEV (reference sequence). The V end lost 4 bases, the J end lost 0 bases, and 6 bases lay between the germline ends. The CDR3 sequence is 14 residues long. The CDR3 reads CASSWTPTNEKLFF. CDR3 nucleotide sequence: TGTGCCAGCAGTTGGACACCAACTAATGAAAAACTGTTTTTT.

The CDR3 DNA is TGTGCCACCAGCATCGTGGGGGAGCTGTTTTTT. It yields the protein CATSIVGELFF. This rearrangement joins TRBV15 to TRBJ2-2; no clear D. Trimming pared 4 bases from V and 8 bases from J, leaving 5 bases between. The CDR3 contains 11 residues. Germline V gene data show CDR1 as LNHNV and CDR2 as YYDKDF (reference sequence).

The rearrangement links TRBV28 to TRBJ2-1; D gene uncertain. Trimming removed 6 bases from V and 8 bases from J, with 20 bases in between. The CDR3 runs 15 residues. In germline, CDR1 is MDHEN, CDR2 SYDVKM. The CDR3 bases are TGTGCCAGCAGCCGCGATCAATTTATAGGCTATGAGCAGTTCTTC. This codes for CASSRDQFIGYEQFF.

This chain connects TRBV6-5 to TRBJ1-1; D is possibly TRBD1 (5 bases). The CDR3 has 14 residues. The V gene lost 0 bases and the J gene lost 4 bases, with 9 bases spanning the gap. Germline loops: CDR1 MNHEY, CDR2 SVGAGI. CDR3 sequence: CASSYSVQGTEAFF. CDR3 DNA: TGTGCCAGCAGTTACTCAGTCCAGGGCACTGAAGCTTTCTTT.

This chain joins TRBV7-6 and TRBJ2-1; D uncertain. CDR3 length: 12 residues. The germline V gene has CDR1 SGHVS and CDR2 FNYEAQ. V lost 4 bases and J lost 6, with 7 bases in between. CDR3 DNA: TGTGCCAGCAGCTCCCTCGTCAATGAGCAGTTCTTC. Translated, it gives CASSSLVNEQFF.

CDR3 coding DNA: TGTGCCAGCAGCCTCGGACAGTCCCGCGAGCAGTACTTC. It codes for CASSLGQSREQYF. This sequence joins TRBV2 and TRBJ2-7; possibly TRBD1 for D (6 bases). Trimming cost V 6 bases and J 6 bases, with 15 bases left between them. The CDR3 loop spans 13 amino acids. CDR1 and CDR2 (germline): SNHLY, FYNNEI. Full variable domain (missing parts from reference TRBV2 and TRBJ2-7): EPEVTQTPSHQVTQMGQEVILRCVPISNHLYFYWYRQILGQKVEFLVSFYNNEISEKSEIFDDQFSVERPDGSNFTLKIRSTKLEDSAMYFCASSLGQSREQYFGPGTRLTVT.

V usage is TRBV9 and J usage is TRBJ1-3, with D unresolved. Germline values: CDR1 SGDLS, CDR2 YYNGEE. This CDR3 contains 15 residues. Deletions cut 0 bases from V and 2 bases from J, with 9 bases between. The CDR3 region has the DNA TGTGCCAGCAGCGTAGACGAGTTCCCTGGAAACACCATATATTTT. Translation: CASSVDEFPGNTIYF.

This chain uses TRBV27 with TRBJ2-1; possibly TRBD2 for D (6 bases). There are 15 residues in the CDR3. The V end was cut by 2 bases, the J end by 2 bases, with 10 bases between. The germline gives CDR1 MNHEY, CDR2 SMNVEV (reference sequence). CDR3 sequence (DNA): TGTGCCAGCAGTTTAACGGGGGAGCCCTACAATGAGCAGTTCTTC. It specifies CASSLTGEPYNEQFF.

The J gene is TRBJ1-3, the V gene TRBV11-2; 9 bases line up with TRBD1. Per germline, CDR1 SGHAT and CDR2 FQNNGV. V was clipped by 4 bases and J by 0 bases; unmatched bases: 1. The CDR3 has 15 residues. CDR3 sequence: CASSWGQGSGNTIYF. The CDR3 nucleotides are TGTGCCAGCAGCTGGGGACAGGGCTCTGGAAACACCATATATTTT.

The chain uses TRBV7-2 and TRBJ2-7; TRBD1 might be the D (6 bases). V lost 5 bases and J lost 5, with 16 bases in between. This CDR3 is 14 amino acids long. The germline CDR1 and CDR2 sequences are SGHTA and FQGNSA. CDR3 sequence reads: CASSGDLQGHEQYF. The DNA of the CDR3 is TGTGCCAGCAGCGGGGACCTACAGGGCCACGAGCAGTACTTC.

The chain employs TRBV4-2 and TRBJ2-1; D might be TRBD2 (6 bases). V lost 6 bases and J lost 2, with 14 bases in between. Germline lookup yields CDR1 LGHNA and CDR2 YNFKEQ. This CDR3 contains 15 residues. CDR3: CASSFTGVPYNEQFF. In DNA, the CDR3 is TGTGCCAGCAGTTTTACGGGAGTGCCCTACAATGAGCAGTTCTTC.